This paragraph reports one TCR beta chain. Its antigen is still unknown. The CDR3 extends over 15 amino acids. Looked up from germline, CDR1 is MNHEY and CDR2 is SMNVEV (reference sequence). V was cut by 2 bases and J by 3 bases, with 14 bases left in between. As to time point: blood 2 weeks post-SBRT. Specified treatment: 15 Gy SBRT to primary tumor, nephrectomy 4 weeks later. After SBRT, blood was collected at 2 and 4 weeks, plus baseline. The tumor was a clear cell renal cell carcinoma. TCRdb keeps only in-frame clones here, not all; method: immunoSEQ multiplex PCR. This sample has 70,000 or so clones, with 82% found just once. The sample belongs to a study of radiation and T cells in renal cell carcinoma. The wider study: Nephrectomy followed 15 Gy stereotactic body radiation by 4 weeks. Study-wide results and caveats: Top tumor clonotypes rose in blood 2 weeks post-radiation, then contracted.

The source was blood, collected from a patient whose treatment included radiotherapy and nephrectomy. This chain links TRBV27 with TRBJ2-7; D is undetermined. This sequence originates from a man aged 55-75 years with renal cell carcinoma. The CDR3 spells CASSLTQAPIYEQYF. The CDR3 nucleotides read TGTGCCAGCAGTTTAACTCAGGCCCCCATCTACGAGCAGTACTTC.